This TCR beta chain was obtained from a study of tumor-infiltrating lymphocytes in primary liver carcinoma. This clonotype was counted ten times or more. Using a constant-region primer together with ProtoScript II reverse transcriptase, TCR beta cDNA was made from around 0.55 ug of total RNA. Each TCR beta library was derived from three nested multiplex PCR rounds that employed slightly modified ARM-PCR. Each of the first two PCR rounds ran 9 to 11 cycles with TRBV1-TRBV30 forward and C-beta reverse primers. MiXCR was run by TCRdb on the multiplex PCR reads, yielding one entry per CDR3 protein. Of tens of thousands of distinct CDR3 sequences detected, roughly 77% appear once; the ten largest clones hold 35% to 45%. Unsorted bulk tissue (roughly 19-31 mg) underwent RNA and DNA co-extraction. The ends were cut back, 5 bases at V and 3 bases at J, with 13 bases in the middle. This CDR3 contains 14 residues. The germline gives CDR1 MDHEN, CDR2 SYDVKM.

Sequences were obtained from tumor-adjacent normal liver tissue. This rearrangement joins TRBV28 to TRBJ1-1; D is unclear. This TCR came from a woman in her twenties or thirties with primary liver carcinoma and hepatitis B virus infection. CDR3 nucleotide sequence: TGTGCCAGCAGTGGTGCGTGGGGTGACACTGAAGCTTTCTTT. Encoded protein: CASSGAWGDTEAFF.